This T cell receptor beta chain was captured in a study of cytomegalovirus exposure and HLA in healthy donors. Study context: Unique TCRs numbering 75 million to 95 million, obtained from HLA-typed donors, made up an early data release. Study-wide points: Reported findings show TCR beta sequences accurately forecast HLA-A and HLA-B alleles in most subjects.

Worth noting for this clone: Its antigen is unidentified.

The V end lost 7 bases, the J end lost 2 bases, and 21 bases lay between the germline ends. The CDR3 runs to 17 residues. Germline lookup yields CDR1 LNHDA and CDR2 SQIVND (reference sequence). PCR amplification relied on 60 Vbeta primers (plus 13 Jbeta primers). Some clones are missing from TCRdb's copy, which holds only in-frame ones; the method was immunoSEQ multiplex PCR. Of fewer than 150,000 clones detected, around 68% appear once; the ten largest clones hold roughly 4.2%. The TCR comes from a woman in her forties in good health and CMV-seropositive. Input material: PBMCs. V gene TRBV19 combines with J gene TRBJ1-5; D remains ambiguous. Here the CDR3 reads CASKVSFSEGGNQPQHF. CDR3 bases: TGTGCCAGTAAGGTCTCGTTCTCCGAGGGTGGCAATCAGCCCCAGCATTTT.